A single sample gave rise to the 16 T cell receptor beta chains below, sequenced in a study of CD8 T cells in ankylosing spondylitis. TCRdb reprocessed the 5' RACE reads with MiXCR, giving one entry per CDR3 protein. The table lists some 30,000 distinct CDR3 sequences, roughly 7.2% of them singletons. The sample taken for sequencing was blood, either unsorted or a sorted T cell fraction (not recorded which). Source of these receptors: a male donor with ankylosing spondylitis or in good health (not recorded which).

This clonotype was detected ten times or more. J is TRBJ1-1 and V is TRBV21-1; no DNA check was done on the table's D call, TRBD1. TRBV21-1 is a pseudogene. The CDR3 contains 12 residues. CDR3 region: CASSKVLARRHF. The DNA of the CDR3 is TGTGCCAGCAGCAAAGTTCTGGCCCGGCGTCACTTT.

This clonotype came up many times. The chain links TRBV29-1 to TRBJ2-2, with 14 bases fitting TRBD2. V lost 6 bases to trimming and J lost 4 bases; unmatched junction nucleotides: 4. The germline gives CDR1 SQVTM, CDR2 ANQGSEA. The CDR3 sequence is 15 residues long. CDR3 coding DNA: TGCAGCGTCGAGGGACTAGCGGGAGTCACCGGGGAGCTGTTTTTT. Encoded protein: CSVEGLAGVTGELFF.

This clonotype was found many times. V and J are TRBV7-6 and TRBJ1-2, with TRBD1 matching over 10 bases. This CDR3 region has 14 residues. V was pared by 4 bases and J by 3 bases, with 2 bases of the junction left unmatched. The V gene's germline CDR1 is SGHVS and CDR2 FNYEAQ. CDR3 sequence reads: CASSSGTGDYGYTF. The CDR3 DNA sequence: TGTGCCAGCAGCTCCGGGACAGGGGACTATGGCTACACCTTC.

This chain links TRBV29-1 with TRBJ2-1, with D unclear. This CDR3 spans 10 amino acids. Trimming stripped 1 base from V and 8 bases from J, with 3 bases between. Germline V CDR1 and CDR2: SQVTM, ANQGSEA. CDR3 protein: CSVEAHEQFF. The CDR3 nucleotides read TGCAGCGTTGAAGCACATGAGCAGTTCTTC.

This clonotype came up many times. V gene TRBV5-1 combines with J gene TRBJ1-1; D uncertain. V lost 5 bases and J lost 1, with 18 bases in between. Germline CDR1 and CDR2: SGHRS and YFSETQ. The CDR3 runs to 16 residues. CDR3 sequence: CASRAGSRQGNTEAFF. Written as DNA, the CDR3 is TGCGCCAGCAGGGCCGGTAGCCGTCAAGGGAACACTGAAGCTTTCTTT.

This clonotype was detected ten times or more. V and J are TRBV5-1 and TRBJ2-1, with unresolved D. This CDR3 region has 13 residues. V lost 2 bases and J lost 10, with 13 bases in between. Germline assignment: CDR1 SGHRS and CDR2 YFSETQ. CDR3 residues: CASSFRLAEEQFF. The CDR3 DNA reads TGCGCCAGCAGCTTTCGGCTGGCGGAGGAGCAGTTCTTC. Full variable domain (missing parts from reference TRBV5-1 and TRBJ2-1): KAGVTQTPRYLIKTRGQQVTLSCSPISGHRSVSWYQQTPGQGLQFLFEYFSETQRNKGNFPGRFSGRQFSNSRSEMNVSTLELGDSALYLCASSFRLAEEQFFGPGTRLTVL.

This clonotype was counted at least ten times. The chain links TRBV29-1 to TRBJ2-1, with 14 bases aligning to TRBD2. CDR3 length: 14 residues. Looked up from germline, CDR1 is SQVTM and CDR2 is ANQGSEA. The junction had 8 bases not matched to a gene; V was cut back by 7 bases and J by 9 bases. The CDR3 here is CSALGLAGGPEQFF. The CDR3 DNA is TGCAGCGCCCTCGGACTAGCGGGAGGCCCTGAGCAGTTCTTC.

The J gene is TRBJ2-6, the V gene TRBV5-4; D is unresolved. Germline loops: CDR1 SGHNT, CDR2 YYREEE (reference sequence). The CDR3 has 19 amino acids. V lost 1 base and J 0 bases, leaving 17 bases between the germline ends. The CDR3 DNA reads TGTGCCAGCAGCTTGAGCGAAGGGCAGGCGAACTCTGGGGCCAACGTCCTGACTTTC. Protein: CASSLSEGQANSGANVLTF.

In its sample, this clonotype was seen many times. V is TRBV7-2 and J is TRBJ2-7, with D possibly being TRBD2 (6 bases). This CDR3 region has 14 residues. Trimming shortened V by 2 bases and J by 7 bases, and 15 bases separated the two germline ends. CDR1 is SGHTA, CDR2 FQGNSA, per germline. Here the CDR3 reads CASSLPGGPREQYF. The CDR3 DNA follows: TGTGCCAGCAGCTTACCCGGGGGTCCTCGGGAGCAGTACTTC.

CDR3 residues: CSARVRPPTGELFF. DNA for the CDR3: TGCAGTGCTAGAGTTAGGCCCCCCACCGGGGAGCTGTTTTTT. This rearrangement joins TRBV20-1 to TRBJ2-2; D is uncertain. V was pared by 1 base and J by 4 bases, with 10 bases between. The germline gives CDR1 DFQATT, CDR2 SNEGSKA (reference sequence). The CDR3 runs to 14 residues.

The sample holds many counts of this clonotype. The chain uses TRBV7-9 and TRBJ2-5, with 9 bases aligning to TRBD2. Germline CDR1 SEHNR, CDR2 FQNEAQ (reference sequence). The CDR3 runs to 16 residues. After removal of 5 bases from V and 5 bases from J, the junction contained 12 bases not matched to a gene. CDR3 DNA sequence: TGTGCCAGCAGCCCTGGGGTAGCGGGAGCCTGGGAGACCCAGTACTTC. Protein: CASSPGVAGAWETQYF.

This clonotype was observed at least ten times. V is TRBV20-1 and J is TRBJ2-7; the match to TRBD2 covers 12 bases. Germline assignment: CDR1 DFQATT and CDR2 SNEGSKA (reference sequence). Unmatched junction bases numbered 8, after V lost 6 bases and J lost 2 bases. This CDR3 spans 15 amino acids. CDR3 protein: CSARPTSGSTYEQYF. DNA of the CDR3: TGCAGTGCCCGACCGACTAGCGGGAGTACCTACGAGCAGTACTTC.

In this sample, this clonotype turned up many times. The chain carries TRBV12-3 or TRBV12-4 and TRBJ1-2; D unresolved. V was pared by 6 bases and J by 8 bases, with 13 bases between. There are 12 residues in the CDR3. The CDR3 here is CASRSPGGGYTF. The CDR3 DNA reads TGTGCCAGCAGATCCCCAGGAGGCGGCTACACCTTC.

In its sample, this clonotype was seen many times. CDR3 sequence (DNA): TGTGCCAGCAGCTTATTTGTCCCCCCGAACACAGATACGCAGTATTTT. It codes for CASSLFVPPNTDTQYF. This chain uses TRBV11-2 with TRBJ2-3; D gene unclear. V was shortened by 2 bases and J by 2 bases, with 14 bases between the two germline ends. Germline V gives CDR1 SGHAT, CDR2 FQNNGV. The CDR3 is 16 amino acids.

This clonotype showed up many times. This rearrangement joins TRBV20-1 to TRBJ2-3; D is unclear. Germline values: CDR1 DFQATT, CDR2 SNEGSKA (reference sequence). Trimming took off 0 bases at V and 5 bases at J, with 9 bases between the two ends. The CDR3 sequence is 13 residues long. In DNA, the CDR3 is TGCAGTGCTAGAGATAACAATAGAGATACGCAGTATTTT. Residues: CSARDNNRDTQYF.

This clonotype was seen ten or more times. The chain couples TRBV5-1 to TRBJ2-6, with D perhaps TRBD1 or TRBD2 (5 bases each). CDR3 length equals 17 residues. Germline assignment: CDR1 SGHRS and CDR2 YFSETQ. V dropped 4 bases and J dropped 2 bases, with 16 bases sitting between them. CDR3 region: CASSLAVRGAGANVLTF. DNA of the CDR3: TGCGCCAGCAGCCTGGCGGTACGGGGCGCTGGGGCCAACGTCCTGACTTTC.